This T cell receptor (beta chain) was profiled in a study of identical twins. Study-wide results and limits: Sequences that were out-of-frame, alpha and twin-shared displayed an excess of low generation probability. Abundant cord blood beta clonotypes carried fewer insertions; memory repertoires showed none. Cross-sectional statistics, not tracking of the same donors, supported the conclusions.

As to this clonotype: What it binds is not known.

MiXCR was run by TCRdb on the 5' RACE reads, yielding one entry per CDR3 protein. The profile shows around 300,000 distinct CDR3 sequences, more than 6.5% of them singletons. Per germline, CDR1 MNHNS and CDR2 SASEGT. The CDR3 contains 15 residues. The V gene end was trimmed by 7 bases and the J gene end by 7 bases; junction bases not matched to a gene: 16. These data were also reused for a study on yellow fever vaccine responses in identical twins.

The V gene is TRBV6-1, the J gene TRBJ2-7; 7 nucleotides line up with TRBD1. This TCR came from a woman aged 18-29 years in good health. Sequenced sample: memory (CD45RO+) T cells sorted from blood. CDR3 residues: CASTRAGTALSEQYF. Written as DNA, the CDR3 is TGTGCCAGCACCCGGGCCGGGACAGCACTTAGTGAGCAGTACTTC.